Listed below are T cell receptor beta chains from one sample, sequenced in a study of T cell responses to AZD1222 COVID-19 vaccine. The repertoire was sequenced with immunoSEQ multiplex PCR; TCRdb's copy has only in-frame clones and lacks some. The sample has 130,000 or so clones, approximately 90% seen once. The material sequenced was peripheral blood, taken on day 0 of AZD1222 vaccination. The receptors here all came from an adult in good health. CDR3s include the opening cysteine and the closing phenylalanine or tryptophan. The D gene is left open where the match is weak. Not all rows give a size; the values are once, few, many and, for expanded clones, a class.

>16|TRBD1|TRBV5-1|-|TRBJ1-1
CASSLGDSRSNTEAFF
TGCGCCAGCAGCTTGGGGGACAGCAGATCGAACACTGAAGCTTTCTTT
>13|-|TRBV6-6|once|TRBJ1-5
CASSSTVGQPQHF
TGTGCCAGCAGTTCCACGGTAGGGCAGCCCCAGCATTTT
>14|-|TRBV2|-|TRBJ1-2
CASIGTGANYGYTF
TGTGCCAGCATAGGGACGGGGGCTAACTATGGCTACACCTTC
>15|-|TRBV7-6|-|TRBJ2-5
CASSLVLGQKETQYF
TGTGCCAGCAGCTTAGTACTTGGTCAGAAAGAGACCCAGTACTTC
>14|TRBD1|TRBV6-5|-|TRBJ1-5
CASSPSGQYQPQHF
TGTGCCAGCAGTCCCTCGGGACAGTATCAGCCCCAGCATTTT
>13|-|TRBV14|few|TRBJ2-7
CASSQRILGEQYF
TGTGCCAGCAGCCAAAGAATTCTAGGCGAGCAGTACTTC
>16|TRBD1|TRBV5-6|-|TRBJ1-1
CASSFGTGGGWTEAFF
TGTGCCAGCAGCTTCGGGACAGGGGGCGGTTGGACTGAAGCTTTCTTT
>13|-|TRBV5-1|-|TRBJ2-7
CASSILSSYEQYF
TGCGCCAGCAGTATTCTGAGCTCCTACGAGCAGTACTTC
>13|-|TRBV10-3|-|TRBJ2-3
CAISRDLTDTQYF
TGTGCCATCAGCAGGGATTTAACAGATACGCAGTATTTT
>15|-|TRBV5-1|-|TRBJ2-1
CASSLGLAPYNEQFF
TGCGCCAGCAGCTTGGGGCTAGCCCCCTACAATGAGCAGTTCTTC
>15|-|TRBV7-2|-|TRBJ2-7
CASSLAAGPGYEQYF
TGTGCCAGCAGCTTAGCCGCTGGACCCGGCTACGAGCAGTACTTC
>15|-|TRBV5-1|-|TRBJ2-1
CASSLAGGVNNEQFF
TGCGCCAGCAGCTTGGCCGGAGGAGTCAACAATGAGCAGTTCTTC
>13|-|TRBV18|-|TRBJ2-1
CASSPSQYNEQFF
TGTGCCAGCTCACCATCCCAGTACAATGAGCAGTTCTTC
>16|-|TRBV19|-|TRBJ1-1
CASSIEGGQRDTEAFF
TGTGCCAGTAGTATCGAAGGCGGACAGCGAGACACTGAAGCTTTCTTT
>17|-|TRBV5-1|once|TRBJ1-1
CASSFSTTPTRVTEAFF
TGCGCCAGCAGCTTCTCAACGACTCCAACAAGGGTCACTGAAGCTTTCTTT
>14|TRBD1|TRBV28|-|TRBJ1-2
CASRSQGANYGYTF
TGTGCCAGCAGGTCTCAGGGGGCTAACTATGGCTACACCTTC
>20|TRBD1|TRBV10-3|-|TRBJ1-2
CAISEPLKISGTGIVHGYTF
TGTGCCATCAGTGAGCCCCTGAAAATATCCGGGACAGGGATTGTGCATGGCTACACCTTC
>18|-|TRBV4-1|-|TRBJ1-2
CASSQEGMVWAANYGYTF
TGCGCCAGCAGCCAAGAGGGTATGGTTTGGGCGGCTAACTATGGCTACACCTTC
>14|-|TRBV13|-|TRBJ2-7
CASSSSQGGYEQYF
TGTGCCAGCAGCTCCTCGCAGGGGGGATACGAGCAGTACTTC
>16|-|TRBV5-4|-|TRBJ1-6
CASSLAAGEGRSPLHF
TGTGCCAGCAGCTTGGCGGCGGGAGAGGGAAGATCACCCCTCCACTTT
>14|-|TRBV21-1|-|TRBJ1-1
CASSKGEGNGEAFF
TGTGCCAGCAGCAAAGGGGAGGGGAATGGGGAAGCTTTCTTT
>16|-|TRBV7-2|once|TRBJ1-2
CASSFSATGFVGGYTF
TGTGCCAGCAGCTTTTCCGCTACAGGGTTTGTCGGGGGCTACACCTTC
>16|-|TRBV4-3|few|TRBJ1-6
CASSQDGRDGNSPLHF
TGCGCCAGCAGCCAAGATGGTAGGGATGGTAATTCACCCCTCCACTTT
>15|-|TRBV5-4|-|TRBJ2-1
CASSPSVSSYNEQFF
TGTGCCAGCAGCCCTAGCGTTAGCTCCTACAATGAGCAGTTCTTC
>16|TRBD2|TRBV6-5|-|TRBJ2-2
CASSYSAGGLTGELFF
TGTGCCAGCAGTTACTCGGCGGGGGGCCTCACCGGGGAGCTGTTTTTT
>14|-|TRBV4-1|once|TRBJ1-5
CASSLRQGNQPQHF
TGCGCCAGCAGCCTTCGACAGGGCAATCAGCCCCAGCATTTT
>19|-|TRBV21-1|once|TRBJ2-6
CASSRITGTRKSGANVLTF
TGTGCCAGCAGCCGCATCACCGGGACTAGAAAGTCTGGGGCCAACGTCCTGACTTTC
>12|-|TRBV11-2|-|TRBJ2-5
CASSLLGETQYF
TGTGCCAGCAGCCTTCTGGGAGAGACCCAGTACTTC
>15|TRBD2|TRBV7-2|once|TRBJ2-1
CASSLAAGGYNEQFF
TGTGCCAGCAGCTTAGCAGCGGGGGGGTACAATGAGCAGTTCTTC
>12|-|TRBV10-3|-|TRBJ2-7
CAAGGGVREQYF
TGTGCCGCAGGGGGGGGAGTACGGGAGCAGTACTTC
>15|TRBD2|TRBV19|-|TRBJ2-3
CASSMGGGFGDTQYF
TGTGCCAGTAGTATGGGCGGGGGGTTTGGGGATACGCAGTATTTT